These 20 T cell receptor beta chains share one sample of origin, sequenced in a study of shared clonotypes between healthy human individuals. Generated by immunoSEQ multiplex PCR, the TCRdb table keeps only in-frame clones and is missing some. The table shows around 2.3 million clones, with nearly 97% occurring only once. The sequenced material came from naive CD4+ T cells sorted from blood. Subset specified: CD45RA+ positively selected. These receptors were obtained from a man aged 18 to 29 in good health.

The chain carries TRBV14 and TRBJ1-5, with D possibly being TRBD1 (6 bases). The CDR3 loop spans 13 amino acids. Germline V gives CDR1 SGHDN, CDR2 FVKESK. V was cut by 3 bases and J by 10 bases, with 13 bases left in between. This CDR3 reads CASSQFQGTPQHF. As DNA, the CDR3 is TGTGCCAGCAGCCAGTTTCAGGGGACACCCCAGCATTTT.

V and J are TRBV10-3 and TRBJ1-3, with 10 bases lining up with TRBD1. CDR3 size: 15 residues. Germline CDR1 and CDR2: ENHRY and SYGVKD. The V segment lost 6 bases and the J segment 4 bases; nucleotides outside the gene matches: 6. The CDR3 region is CAIREGQGGGNTIYF. The CDR3 nucleotides are TGTGCCATCAGGGAAGGACAGGGGGGAGGAAACACCATATATTTT.

The J gene is TRBJ1-3, the V gene TRBV6-6; D is uncertain. The germline gives CDR1 MNHNY, CDR2 SVGAGI (reference sequence). V gave up 8 bases and J gave up 0 bases, with 8 bases separating them. The CDR3 runs to 13 residues. CDR3 in amino acids: CASRAGSGNTIYF. CDR3 in DNA: TGTGCCAGCCGGGCGGGCTCTGGAAACACCATATATTTT.

V usage is TRBV27 and J usage is TRBJ2-7, with 8 bases fitting TRBD1. Trimming took 4 bases from V and 7 from J; bases not matched to a gene: 9. Germline V gene sequence: CDR1 MNHEY, CDR2 SMNVEV (reference sequence). The CDR3 totals 14 residues. Written as DNA, the CDR3 is TGTGCCAGCAGTTCGGGGCAGGGGGCGTGGGAGCAGTACTTC. Translated, it gives CASSSGQGAWEQYF.

The chain links TRBV27 to TRBJ1-6; D possibly corresponds to TRBD1 (5 bases). CDR1 and CDR2 from the germline V gene are MNHEY and SMNVEV (reference sequence). V lost 3 bases, J lost 8 bases, and 20 bases lay in between. CDR3 size: 17 residues. In DNA, the CDR3 is TGTGCCAGCAGTTTGTCACAGGTTATACGCGTTGATTCACCCCTCCACTTT. Protein: CASSLSQVIRVDSPLHF.

V gene TRBV7-8 combines with J gene TRBJ1-5, with D unresolved. The V and J ends lost 2 bases and 0 bases respectively, with 5 bases between them. The CDR3 covers 14 residues. Germline V lookup: CDR1 SGHVS, CDR2 FQNEAQ. CDR3 coding DNA: TGTGCCAGCAGCTTAACGGTTAGCAATCAGCCCCAGCATTTT. Translated, it gives CASSLTVSNQPQHF. The whole variable domain, remainder taken from reference TRBV7-8 and TRBJ1-5, is GAGVSQSPRYKVAKRGQDVALRCDPISGHVSLFWYQQALGQGPEFLTYFQNEAQLDKSGLPSDRFFAERPEGSVSTLKIQRTQQEDSAVYLCASSLTVSNQPQHFGDGTRLSIL.

CDR3 coding DNA: TGTGCCAGCCCTTCCGATGGGTCTAGGGCCCTAGGGACTGAAGCTTTCTTT. As protein: CASPSDGSRALGTEAFF. The chain couples TRBV2 to TRBJ1-1; D remains ambiguous. Between the trimmed V and J ends, which lost 8 bases and 5 bases, there was a span of 27 bases. The CDR3 is 17 amino acids. Germline V lookup: CDR1 SNHLY, CDR2 FYNNEI.

The genes are TRBV30 and TRBJ2-5; D is unclear. The CDR3 consists of 12 residues. Germline loops: CDR1 GTSNPN, CDR2 SVGIG (reference sequence). With 6 bases removed from V and 1 base from J, the gap between germline ends came to 9 bases. CDR3 coding DNA: TGTGCCTGCACGAGAGGCCAAGAGACCCAGTACTTC. This translates into CACTRGQETQYF.

The rearrangement joins TRBV19 to TRBJ1-2; D is possibly TRBD1 (5 bases). The CDR3 sequence is 13 residues long. V dropped 4 bases and J dropped 5 bases, with 11 bases sitting between them. Germline V gene sequence: CDR1 LNHDA, CDR2 SQIVND (reference sequence). The CDR3, as DNA: TGTGCCAGTAGTACGACAGTTCAGTATGGCTACACCTTC. It encodes CASSTTVQYGYTF. The full variable domain, completed using reference TRBV19 and TRBJ1-2, is DGGITQSPKYLFRKEGQNVTLSCEQNLNHDAMYWYRQDPGQGLRLIYYSQIVNDFQKGDIAEGYSVSREKKESFPLTVTSAQKNPTAFYLCASSTTVQYGYTFGSGTRLTVV.

The rearrangement joins TRBV6-5 to TRBJ2-7; D is perhaps TRBD2 (6 bases). The CDR3 loop spans 13 amino acids. The ends were cut back, 6 bases at V and 1 base at J, with 10 bases in the middle. Per germline, CDR1 MNHEY and CDR2 SVGAGI. The CDR3 is CASRLAVSYEQYF. CDR3 nucleotides: TGTGCCAGCAGACTAGCCGTGTCCTACGAGCAGTACTTC.

The genes are TRBV7-6 and TRBJ1-5; 8 bases map to TRBD1. CDR1 and CDR2 (germline): SGHVS, FNYEAQ. The CDR3 sequence is 15 residues long. With V trimmed by 5 bases and J by 5 bases, 8 bases remained unmatched. Written as DNA, the CDR3 is TGTGCCAGCAGCCCGGGCAGGGGGCTTGATCAGCCCCAGCATTTT. This sequence encodes CASSPGRGLDQPQHF.

Turning to this clone: The sample has other DNA sequences that encode this CDR3 too. The chain is built from TRBV18 and TRBJ1-2; 7 nucleotides match TRBD1. V lost 6 bases to trimming and J lost 2 bases; unmatched junction nucleotides: 3. Per the germline V gene, CDR1 is KGHSH and CDR2 is LQKENI. CDR3 length equals 13 residues. The CDR3, as DNA: TGTGCCAGCTCGCCGGACAGGAACTATGGCTACACCTTC. Amino acids: CASSPDRNYGYTF.

The rearrangement uses TRBV12-5 and TRBJ2-4, with D possibly being TRBD1 (7 bases). This CDR3 contains 13 residues. Trimming stripped 6 bases from V and 12 bases from J, with 18 bases between. CDR1 LGHNT and CDR2 FRNRAP come from the germline V gene. The CDR3 nucleotides are TGTGCTAGTGGGGAGGGACAGTTGCCCACTCAGTACTTC. Its protein is CASGEGQLPTQYF. The complete variable domain, with remaining parts taken from reference TRBV12-5 and TRBJ2-4, reads DARVTQTPRHKVTEMGQEVTMRCQPILGHNTVFWYRQTMMQGLELLAYFRNRAPLDDSGMPKDRFSAEMPDATLATLKIQPSEPRDSAVYFCASGEGQLPTQYFGAGTRLSVL.

This rearrangement joins TRBV28 to TRBJ1-1; possible D gene TRBD1, 5 bases. The CDR3 runs to 14 residues. Germline V gene sequence: CDR1 MDHEN, CDR2 SYDVKM. Between the trimmed V and J ends, which lost 6 bases and 0 bases, there was a span of 11 bases. As DNA, the CDR3 is TGTGCCAGCAGGGGGGGGAATATGAACACTGAAGCTTTCTTT. It translates to CASRGGNMNTEAFF. The whole variable domain, filled in from reference TRBV28 and TRBJ1-1, reads DVKVTQSSRYLVKRTGEKVFLECVQDMDHENMFWYRQDPGLGLRLIYFSYDVKMKEKGDIPEGYSVSREKKERFSLILESASTNQTSMYLCASRGGNMNTEAFFGQGTRLTVV.

This clone was seen once. Other DNA sequences in the same sample also yield this CDR3. This rearrangement joins TRBV5-1 to TRBJ2-5; 8 nucleotides match TRBD1. CDR3 length: 14 amino acids. Trimming cost V 4 bases and J 4 bases; bases outside gene matches: 6. CDR1 is SGHRS and CDR2 is YFSETQ in the germline V gene. In DNA, the CDR3 is TGCGCCAGCAGCGCTGGACAGGGAGGAGAGACCCAGTACTTC. Protein: CASSAGQGGETQYF.

For this clone: The same CDR3 is also encoded by other DNA sequences in this sample. J is TRBJ2-2 and V is TRBV11-2; D possibly corresponds to TRBD1 (5 bases). The CDR3 has 14 amino acids. From germline, CDR1 is SGHAT and CDR2 FQNNGV. The ends were cut back, 5 bases at V and 2 bases at J, with 9 bases in the middle. CDR3 protein: CASSLTGNTGELFF. The CDR3 DNA sequence: TGTGCCAGCAGCCTCACAGGAAACACCGGGGAGCTGTTTTTT.

This rearrangement joins TRBV30 to TRBJ1-4, with a weak D call TRBD1 (5 bases). V gave up 4 bases and J gave up 8 bases, with 14 bases separating them. The CDR3 is made up of 13 amino acids. Per germline, CDR1 GTSNPN and CDR2 SVGIG (reference sequence). CDR3 DNA: TGTGCCTGGAATGGGGACGTTCGGGAAAAACTGTTTTTT. As protein: CAWNGDVREKLFF.

The CDR3 nucleotides read TGTGCCAGCAGTCGGGGACTGGAAGAGACCCAGTACTTC. This translates into CASSRGLEETQYF. The chain links TRBV6-5 to TRBJ2-5, with a tentative D call TRBD2 (6 bases). The V end lost 5 bases, the J end lost 3 bases, and 10 bases lay between the germline ends. Germline loops: CDR1 MNHEY, CDR2 SVGAGI. The CDR3 is 13 residues long.

This chain links TRBV5-8 with TRBJ2-3; 8 bases agree with TRBD2. From germline, CDR1 is SGHTS and CDR2 YDEGEE. V was pared by 1 base and J by 2 bases, with 9 bases of the junction left unmatched. The CDR3 consists of 17 residues. This CDR3 reads CASSLLPGTSPTDTQYF. The DNA of the CDR3 is TGTGCCAGCAGCTTGTTACCCGGGACTAGTCCCACAGATACGCAGTATTTT.

This clone appeared a single time. This rearrangement joins TRBV7-9 to TRBJ2-1; D assignment may be TRBD1 or TRBD2 (5 bases each). Germline-derived CDR1 and CDR2 are SEHNR and FQNEAQ (reference sequence). CDR3 size: 13 residues. V gave up 2 bases and J gave up 9 bases, with 11 bases separating them. The CDR3 is CASSLPGAGEQFF. Here the CDR3 DNA reads TGTGCCAGCAGCTTACCCGGGGCAGGTGAGCAGTTCTTC.